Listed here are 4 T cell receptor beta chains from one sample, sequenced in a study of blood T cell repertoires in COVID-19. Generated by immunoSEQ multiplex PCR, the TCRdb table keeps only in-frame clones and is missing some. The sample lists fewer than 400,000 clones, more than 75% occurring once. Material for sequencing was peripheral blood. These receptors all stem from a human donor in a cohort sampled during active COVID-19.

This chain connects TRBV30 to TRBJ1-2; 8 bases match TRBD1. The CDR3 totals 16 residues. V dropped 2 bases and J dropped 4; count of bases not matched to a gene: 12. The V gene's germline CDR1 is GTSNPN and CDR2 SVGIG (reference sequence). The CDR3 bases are TGTGCCTGGAGTTCCCCCGGACAGGGAGGAGGCTATGGCTACACCTTC. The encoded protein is CAWSSPGQGGGYGYTF.

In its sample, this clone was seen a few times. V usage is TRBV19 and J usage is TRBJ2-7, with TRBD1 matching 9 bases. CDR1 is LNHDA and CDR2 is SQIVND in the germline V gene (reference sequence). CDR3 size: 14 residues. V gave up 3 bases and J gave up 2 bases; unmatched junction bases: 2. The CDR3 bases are TGTGCCAGTAGTATTCGGACAGGGGCCTACGAGCAGTACTTC. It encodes CASSIRTGAYEQYF. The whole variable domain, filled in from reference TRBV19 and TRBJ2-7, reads DGGITQSPKYLFRKEGQNVTLSCEQNLNHDAMYWYRQDPGQGLRLIYYSQIVNDFQKGDIAEGYSVSREKKESFPLTVTSAQKNPTAFYLCASSIRTGAYEQYFGPGTRLTVT.

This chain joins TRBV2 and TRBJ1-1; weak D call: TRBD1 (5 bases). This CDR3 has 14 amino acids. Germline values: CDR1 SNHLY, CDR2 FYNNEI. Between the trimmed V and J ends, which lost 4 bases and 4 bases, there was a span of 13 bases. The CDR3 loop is CASSGTRGSTEAFF. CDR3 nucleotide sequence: TGTGCCAGCAGTGGGACTCGGGGGTCCACTGAAGCTTTCTTT. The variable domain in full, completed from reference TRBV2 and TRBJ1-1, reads EPEVTQTPSHQVTQMGQEVILRCVPISNHLYFYWYRQILGQKVEFLVSFYNNEISEKSEIFDDQFSVERPDGSNFTLKIRSTKLEDSAMYFCASSGTRGSTEAFFGQGTRLTVV.

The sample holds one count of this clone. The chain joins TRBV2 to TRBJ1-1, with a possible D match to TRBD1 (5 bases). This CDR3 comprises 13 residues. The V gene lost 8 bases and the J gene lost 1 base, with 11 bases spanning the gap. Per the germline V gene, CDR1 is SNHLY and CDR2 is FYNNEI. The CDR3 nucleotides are TGTGCCAGCCTAGGGGCAGGGAACACTGAAGCTTTCTTT. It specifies CASLGAGNTEAFF.